The TCR beta chain under discussion was sequenced for a study of T cell repertoires in cytomegalovirus infection (dated by TCRdb to the late 2010s). For the wider study: Peptide stimulations targeted recently identified HLA-C-restricted CMV epitopes, whose presentation resists viral immunomodulation, together with well-studied HLA-B-restricted epitopes. Because public TCR beta signatures pointed to carriage of CMV infection together with the matching HLA type, the HLA type of each donor mattered for the analysis.

To note about this clonotype: Which antigen it targets is not known. No base quality information exists; no much larger clone differs at one position.

The label giving this sample's treatment or condition can be read as: in vitro stimulation with specific CMV peptide epitopes to enrich CMV-specific T cells. What the authors observed across the whole study: In the ex vivo response, HLA-C-restricted CMV-specific TCR beta clonotypes were dominant, and in two of eight donors the single most frequent clonotype came from this HLA-C-restricted group. Carriers of CMV infection plus the relevant HLA type were discriminated by the cumulative frequency of public TCR beta family members in the study cohort and in an independent roughly 350-donor cohort.

V drops 0 bases and J drops 1 base, leaving 13 bases in between. Reading from cysteine to phenylalanine, the CDR3 counts 16 amino acids. The only DNA kept is the CDR3, 48 bases in frame from the first base. Looking up the germline V gene (reference sequence) yields CDR1 LNHNV and CDR2 YYDKDF. The instrument was an Illumina HiSeq 1500. In TCRdb, the public reads were trimmed at Q25 with fastp and aligned with MiXCR, with productive beta chains retained. CDR3 protein duplicates are merged, each entry listing the most common genes and DNA. The sample table contains roughly 200,000 distinct CDR3 sequences; only one count was recorded for approximately 38% of them. Clones ranked in the top ten supply about 60% of the sample.

The rearranged segments are TRBV15 and TRBJ2-7, with TRBD1 as a weak D call on 5 bases. The sample consisted of CD8+ T cells from cultured PBMCs, taken from culture after CMV antigen stimulation. The receptor was isolated from a human donor in good health (CMV status not recorded). Some clones in this sample may be carry-over from other donors' samples. The CDR3 here reads CATSREMDKSSYEQYF. At the DNA level, the sequence is TGTGCCACCAGCAGAGAAATGGACAAAAGTTCCTACGAGCAGTACTTC.